This T cell receptor beta chain was sequenced during a study of Ad26.COV2.S vaccination and SARS-CoV-2 variants (dated by TCRdb to the early 2020s). In terms of the full investigation: Donors in the vaccine arm were drawn from COV1001, a phase I-IIa trial of Ad26.COV2.S in healthy adults that was multicentre, randomized, double-blind and placebo-controlled. Ad26.COV2.S was administered intramuscularly at a dose of 5x10^10 or 1x10^11 viral particles, either as one shot or as two shots given 56 days apart. The specificity and breadth of SARS-CoV-2-reactive T cell receptors after Ad26.COV2.S vaccination were assessed by TCRbeta repertoire sequencing. The TCR-sequenced set comprised around 30 samples: approximately 19 Ad26.COV2.S vaccine recipients, 5 placebo recipients and 8 SARS-CoV-2 convalescent individuals. Trial participants were randomized into five groups of five, in which low-dose or high-dose Ad26.COV2.S was given once or twice, or placebo was given on both occasions. Investigators did not know the trial group allocation while performing experiments and assessing outcomes. Study-wide conclusions, independent of this receptor: Ad26.COV2.S recipients had higher spike-specific TCR breadth than placebo recipients (P = 0.0014). After vaccination, substantial breadth of spike-specific CD8+ and CD4+ T cell responses was reported. The authors noted that total T cell responses may have been underestimated by the TCR breadth and depth analyses. The study was not powered to compare responses between vaccine doses or regimens. Comparable non-spike TCR breadth was observed between vaccine and placebo recipients, consistent with only spike being contained in the vaccine.

The germline V gene (reference sequence) gives CDR1 as PRHDT and CDR2 as FYEKMQ. Reading from cysteine to phenylalanine, the CDR3 counts 16 amino acids. Only the CDR3 part of the read is kept: 48 bases, read in frame from the first base. Trimming removed 1 base from V and 3 bases from J, leaving 15 bases between the germline ends. With regard to this clone: Its antigen is unknown. Qualities for individual bases were not recorded, and no much larger clone is one base off.

The immunoSEQ Assay was the method used to sequence TCRbeta CDR3 regions. After extraction, genomic DNA underwent amplification by bias-controlled multiplex PCR, followed by high-throughput sequencing. Per the source publication's procedure: To quantify the absolute abundance of every unique TCRbeta CDR3 region, sequences were collapsed and filtered. T cell fraction was estimated by normalizing TCRbeta template counts to usable DNA, which was measured by amplifying reference genes present in all nucleated cells. Repertoire TCRs were annotated as SARS-CoV-2-specific when V gene, CDR3 amino acid sequence and J gene were exactly matched to a known reactive TCR set. The reference SARS-CoV-2 TCR set came from MIRA and was filtered for enrichment in COVID-19-positive ImmuneCODE repertoires, removing public or cross-reactive TCRs. Based on the MIRA antigens, annotated TCRs were further analysed at the level of specific ORF or position within ORF. Breadth was defined as the number of annotated unique rearrangements divided by the total number of unique productive rearrangements, and depth was defined as the summed frequency of the annotated unique rearrangements. Group comparisons of TCR breadth used two-sided Wilcoxon rank-sum tests. TCRdb retrieved this table from immuneACCESS and kept in-frame rearrangements only. Not all clones are present; in checked studies, unresolved V genes account for under half, and no reason is known for the remainder. V and J calls and clone size come straight from that table; D and trimming were deduced from the DNA. The sample profile shows hundreds of thousands of clones; about nine tenths of them were found once. Less than 15% of the sample lies in the top ten.

This specimen's treatment or condition label, per the study, means: some 20 received Ad26.COV2.S at low or high dose, single or two shots; about 5 received placebo; per-sample allocation not given. For vaccine and placebo recipients, the sequenced repertoires came from samples collected on day 63 after the first injection. In Cohort 1b, about two dozen adults aged 18-55 years were enrolled at a single site in Boston, USA, between 29 July and 7 August 2020. As a vaccine, Ad26.COV2.S was a replication-incompetent adenovirus type 26 vector that expressed a prefusion-stabilized SARS-CoV-2 spike protein derived from the original Wuhan strain.

The source is a person aged 18-60 years who received the Ad26.COV2.S COVID-19 vaccine or a placebo. The rearranged segments are TRBV13 and TRBJ1-1; no D gene call is confident. Sample: peripheral blood, taken in a trial of Ad26.COV2.S vaccine versus placebo. CDR3 sequence: CASSLVDAARYTEAFF. The base sequence is TGTGCCAGCAGCTTAGTTGATGCAGCCCGTTACACTGAAGCTTTCTTT. Supplemented by the reference TRBV13 and TRBJ1-1 proteins around the CDR3, the complete variable domain is AAGVIQSPRHLIKEKRETATLKCYPIPRHDTVYWYQQGPGQDPQFLISFYEKMQSDKGSIPDRFSAQQFSDYHSELNMSSLELGDSALYFCASSLVDAARYTEAFFGQGTRLTVV.